This TCR beta chain emerged from a study of graft-versus-host responses after intestinal transplantation. Per germline, CDR1 SGHVS and CDR2 FQNEAQ. Germline trimming cut 4 bases from V and 4 bases from J; bases unmatched to any gene: 7. CDR3 length: 15 residues. TCRdb keeps only in-frame clones here, not all; method: immunoSEQ multiplex PCR. The data hold roughly 80,000 clones, with 92% observed a single time. This TCR came from a human patient who received an intestinal transplant, so some T cells may come from the graft donor. The starting material was PBMCs, obtained 98 days after intestinal transplantation. This rearrangement joins TRBV7-8 to TRBJ2-7, with 10 bases identical to TRBD1. CDR3 bases: TGTGCCAGCAGCTCCCTGGGACAGGGGCTATACGAGCAGTACTTC. Protein: CASSSLGQGLYEQYF.